These 3 T cell receptor beta chains share one sample of origin, sequenced in a study of shared clonotypes between healthy human individuals. Data came from immunoSEQ multiplex PCR; TCRdb stores just in-frame clones and leaves some out. Of 2 million to 2.5 million clones in the sample, roughly 92% were seen once. Sequenced sample: naive CD4+ T cells from PBMCs. Subset in this sample: CD45RA+ positively selected. Receptors were obtained from a man aged 18 to 29 in good health. Some clones in this sample may be carry-over from other donors' samples.

The chain joins TRBV28 to TRBJ2-1; TRBD2 aligns across 10 bases. Per the germline V gene, CDR1 is MDHEN and CDR2 is SYDVKM. The V gene end was trimmed by 11 bases and the J gene end by 7 bases; junction bases not matched to a gene: 11. CDR3 length equals 14 residues. The CDR3 nucleotides read TGTGCCGGAGCACTAGCGGGGAGGGTAAATGAGCAGTTCTTC. It translates to CAGALAGRVNEQFF.

This chain links TRBV7-3 with TRBJ2-1; 7 bases map to TRBD2. The V segment lost 5 bases and the J segment 5 bases; nucleotides outside the gene matches: 12. Germline CDR1 is SGHTA and CDR2 is FQGTGA. CDR3 size: 16 residues. CDR3: CASSPSWLAVNNEQFF. The CDR3 DNA sequence: TGTGCCAGCAGCCCCTCGTGGCTAGCGGTAAACAATGAGCAGTTCTTC.

This clone was found once. The chain couples TRBV29-1 to TRBJ2-3; 10 positions match TRBD2. The CDR3 loop spans 13 amino acids. Per germline, CDR1 SQVTM and CDR2 ANQGSEA. Germline trimming cut 8 bases from V and 4 bases from J; bases unmatched to any gene: 6. CDR3 DNA: TGCAGCCTCAGCGGGAGGGCGTCAGATACGCAGTATTTT. This codes for CSLSGRASDTQYF.